These 18 T cell receptor beta chains share one sample of origin, sequenced in a study of T cells expressing NK-cell markers. One entry per CDR3 protein, without DNA, is what TCRdb gives after re-calling the 5' RACE reads. Its listing shows 400,000 to 550,000 distinct CDR3 sequences. Sequencing input: blood T cells: a sorted CD56 or NKG2C T cell subset, CD4+ or CD8+ T cells, or bulk PBMC T cells (not recorded which). Every receptor here comes from a woman between 18 and 69 years old in good health.

This chain connects TRBV11-2 to TRBJ2-3; checking the TCRdb D call of TRBD2 is not possible without DNA. Germline values: CDR1 SGHAT, CDR2 FQNNGV. The CDR3 contains 19 residues. The CDR3 protein is CASSLDLKTSGRAGGTQYF.

The rearrangement links TRBV2 to TRBJ2-7; TCRdb names TRBD2, which stays unverified in the absence of DNA. The CDR3 consists of 16 residues. From germline, CDR1 is SNHLY and CDR2 FYNNEI. The chain's CDR3 is CASSEALGSGAYEQYF.

V usage is TRBV6-2 or TRBV6-3 and J usage is TRBJ2-7. The CDR3 consists of 15 residues. Germline CDR1 and CDR2: MNHEY and SVGEGT. CDR3 region: CASSYSKQDPYEQYF.

The chain uses TRBV29-1 and TRBJ1-4; TCRdb designates TRBD1, a call that cannot be tested without DNA. CDR3 length: 12 amino acids. Germline CDR1 reads SQVTM; CDR2 reads ANQGSEA. The CDR3: CSVRGAHEKLFF.

The chain couples TRBV24-1 to TRBJ2-3. CDR1 and CDR2 from the germline V gene are KGHDR and SFDVKD. The CDR3 runs to 12 residues. CDR3: CATSDLSDTQYF.

The chain recombines TRBV6-5 with TRBJ2-1. The CDR3 covers 13 residues. Germline values: CDR1 MNHEY, CDR2 SVGAGI. The CDR3 protein is CASSYSNAREQFF.

The chain employs TRBV7-8 and TRBJ1-1; TCRdb designates TRBD1, a call that cannot be tested without DNA. CDR1 SGHVS and CDR2 FQNEAQ come from the germline V gene. The CDR3 is made up of 14 amino acids. The CDR3 here is CASSRGTGLTEAFF.

The chain employs TRBV20-1 and TRBJ2-1; the TCRdb call, TRBD2, lacks DNA for checking. This CDR3 has 15 amino acids. The germline gives CDR1 DFQATT, CDR2 SNEGSKA (reference sequence). The CDR3 loop is CSARDRTSGINEQFF.

The chain uses TRBV6-2 or TRBV6-3 and TRBJ1-6. Germline lookup yields CDR1 MNHEY and CDR2 SVGEGT. This CDR3 is 13 amino acids long. The CDR3 loop is CASSLSRDSPLHF.

The rearrangement links TRBV12-3 or TRBV12-4 to TRBJ1-1; TCRdb selects TRBD1, and the lack of DNA leaves this call unchecked. The CDR3 totals 14 residues. This CDR3 reads CASSPPDRNTEAFF.

The chain combines TRBV6-2 or TRBV6-3 with TRBJ2-1; TCRdb indicates TRBD2, and absent DNA this call remains unverified. The CDR3 has 14 amino acids. Germline assignment: CDR1 MNHEY and CDR2 SVGEGT. The CDR3 loop reads CASNLAGGTGEQFF.

V is TRBV28 and J is TRBJ2-1; the TRBD2 assignment by TCRdb is unverifiable without DNA. The CDR3 is 17 residues long. From germline, CDR1 is MDHEN and CDR2 SYDVKM. The CDR3 loop is CASSLLRASGRVNEQFF.

V gene TRBV27 combines with J gene TRBJ1-6. The CDR3 is 15 residues long. CDR1 and CDR2 from the germline V gene are MNHEY and SMNVEV (reference sequence). The CDR3 sequence is CATTDSSSYNSPLHF.

CDR3 residues: CASSQSPNRGTDTQYF. J is TRBJ2-3 and V is TRBV19; the D call of TRBD1 rests on TCRdb alone, since no DNA is present to check it. The germline V gene has CDR1 LNHDA and CDR2 SQIVND (reference sequence). The CDR3 contains 16 residues.

V and J are TRBV12-3 or TRBV12-4 and TRBJ2-3. The CDR3 has 16 amino acids. The CDR3: CASSLARDRGTDTQYF.

The chain combines TRBV20-1 with TRBJ2-1; TCRdb calls TRBD2, which cannot be checked without DNA. Germline loops: CDR1 DFQATT, CDR2 SNEGSKA (reference sequence). The CDR3 covers 14 residues. The CDR3 sequence is CSARGLAGYNEQFF.

The J gene is TRBJ2-7, the V gene TRBV16; with no DNA, the TCRdb D assignment of TRBD1 cannot be verified. The germline CDR1 and CDR2 sequences are KGHSY and FQNENV. This CDR3 has 17 amino acids. The CDR3 sequence is CASSQFLRDRVWYEQYF.

This chain links TRBV6-2 or TRBV6-3 with TRBJ2-1; TCRdb proposes TRBD2, but this gene call is untestable without DNA. CDR3 length: 16 residues. Germline values: CDR1 MNHEY, CDR2 SVGEGT. CDR3 loop: CASPPPRLGAENEQFF.